This TCR beta chain is from a study of blood T cell repertoires in COVID-19. Looking at the study overall: There were acute and convalescent COVID-19 samples, and they came from the United States, Italy and Spain. T cells, B-cell-depleted T cells, or PBMCs supplied cDNA or gDNA.

This clone occurred once. Germline V gene data show CDR1 as MNHEY and CDR2 as SMNVEV (reference sequence). Between the trimmed V and J ends, which lost 2 bases and 1 base, there was a span of 8 bases. There are 15 residues in the CDR3. In the original workflow: Estimates of nucleated cell counts were drawn from the amplification of reference gene primers. TCRdb keeps only in-frame clones here, not all; method: immunoSEQ multiplex PCR. V, J and clone size reflect that table, while D and trimming were determined from the DNA. This table holds about 56,000 clones, 70% to 90% found once. The V gene is TRBV27, the J gene TRBJ2-2; D is undetermined. The origin of this receptor is a human donor in a cohort sampled during active COVID-19. The sample was peripheral blood. For the CDR3, the DNA is TGTGCCAGCAGTTTACTGGGCTTGAACACCGGGGAGCTGTTTTTT. Encoded protein: CASSLLGLNTGELFF.